This entry concerns a single T cell receptor beta chain. Second-dose intervals of approximately 4 or approximately 12 weeks were pooled. Here immunoSEQ multiplex PCR was the method, and the copy in TCRdb shows in-frame clones only, minus some. The sample holds around 65,000 clones; roughly 80% are singletons and the top ten take 25%. The record originates from a study of T cell responses to AZD1222 COVID-19 vaccine. V gave up 4 bases and J gave up 1 base; unmatched junction bases: 2. This CDR3 is 14 amino acids long. Germline CDR1 WSHSY, CDR2 SAAADI. The chain combines TRBV10-2 with TRBJ1-2, with 8 bases that match TRBD1. The sequences come from peripheral blood, collected 28 days after the second AZD1222 dose. The source of this sequence is an adult who received the AZD1222 COVID-19 vaccine. CDR3 loop: CASSAGQVNYGYTF. The CDR3 DNA reads TGCGCCAGCAGTGCGGGACAGGTTAACTATGGCTACACCTTC.